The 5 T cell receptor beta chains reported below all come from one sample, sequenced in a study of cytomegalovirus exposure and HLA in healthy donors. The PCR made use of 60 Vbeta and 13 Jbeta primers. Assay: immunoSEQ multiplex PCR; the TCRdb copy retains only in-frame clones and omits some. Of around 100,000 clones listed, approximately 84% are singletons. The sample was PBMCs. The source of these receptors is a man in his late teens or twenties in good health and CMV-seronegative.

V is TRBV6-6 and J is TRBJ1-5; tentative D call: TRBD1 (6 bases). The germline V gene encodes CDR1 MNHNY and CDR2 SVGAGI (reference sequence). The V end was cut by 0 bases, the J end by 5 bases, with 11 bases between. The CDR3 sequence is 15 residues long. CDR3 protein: CASSYSSGVDQPQHF. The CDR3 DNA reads TGTGCCAGCAGTTACTCGTCAGGGGTCGATCAGCCCCAGCATTTT.

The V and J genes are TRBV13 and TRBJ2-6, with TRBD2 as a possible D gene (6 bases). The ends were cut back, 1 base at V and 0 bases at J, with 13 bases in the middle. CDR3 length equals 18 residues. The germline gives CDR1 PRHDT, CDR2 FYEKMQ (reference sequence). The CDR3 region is CASSLVAGTDSGANVLTF. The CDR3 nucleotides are TGTGCCAGCAGCTTAGTGGCGGGGACCGACTCTGGGGCCAACGTCCTGACTTTC.

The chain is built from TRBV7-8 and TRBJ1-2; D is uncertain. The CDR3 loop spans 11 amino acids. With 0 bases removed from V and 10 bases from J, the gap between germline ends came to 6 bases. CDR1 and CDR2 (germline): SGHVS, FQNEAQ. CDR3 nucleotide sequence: TGTGCCAGCAGCTTAGCGGTAGACTACACCTTC. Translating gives CASSLAVDYTF.

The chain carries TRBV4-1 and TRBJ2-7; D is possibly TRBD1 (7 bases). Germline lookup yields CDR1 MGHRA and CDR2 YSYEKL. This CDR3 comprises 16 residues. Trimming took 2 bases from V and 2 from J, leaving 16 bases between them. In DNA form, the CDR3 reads TGCGCCAGCAGCCAAAAGGTGCGGGACAGTCCCTACGAGCAGTACTTC. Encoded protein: CASSQKVRDSPYEQYF.

The CDR3 protein is CASSGSPFGNGYTF. The CDR3, as DNA: TGTGCCAGCAGTGGGTCTCCGTTCGGGAATGGCTACACCTTC. The genes are TRBV2 and TRBJ1-2; D remains unclear. The CDR3 covers 14 residues. The germline gives CDR1 SNHLY, CDR2 FYNNEI. V lost 4 bases and J 6 bases, leaving 15 bases between the germline ends.